Sequencing of this T cell receptor beta chain was carried out in a study of blood T cells in healthy people across ages. General study points: It was not known whether donors were CMV positive (a possible confounder of expanded clonotype changes). Estimated diversity across one million T cells was deemed an underestimate.

The second PCR ran roughly 7 to 11 cycles with a sample-barcoded 5' primer and J-beta primers. Every molecule of cDNA carried a tag from a template-switch adaptor with 12 random nucleotides. TCRdb re-called the 5' RACE reads through MiXCR, storing one row per CDR3 protein. The table includes some 710,000 distinct CDR3 sequences, approximately 22% detected once. The J segment lost 0 bases and the V segment lost 3 bases, leaving 6 bases of the junction unmatched. The CDR3 length is 16 residues. CDR1 is LNHDA, CDR2 SQIVND, per germline (reference sequence). This clonotype has only a few counts. Its specificity is not known.

The genes are TRBV19 and TRBJ1-1; 8 nucleotides line up with TRBD1. The sample taken for sequencing was blood. The clonotype originates from a man between 70 and 80 years old in good health. CDR3 DNA sequence: TGTGCCAGTAGTATTTCCCGGACAGGGCTGAACACTGAAGCTTTCTTT. Protein: CASSISRTGLNTEAFF.